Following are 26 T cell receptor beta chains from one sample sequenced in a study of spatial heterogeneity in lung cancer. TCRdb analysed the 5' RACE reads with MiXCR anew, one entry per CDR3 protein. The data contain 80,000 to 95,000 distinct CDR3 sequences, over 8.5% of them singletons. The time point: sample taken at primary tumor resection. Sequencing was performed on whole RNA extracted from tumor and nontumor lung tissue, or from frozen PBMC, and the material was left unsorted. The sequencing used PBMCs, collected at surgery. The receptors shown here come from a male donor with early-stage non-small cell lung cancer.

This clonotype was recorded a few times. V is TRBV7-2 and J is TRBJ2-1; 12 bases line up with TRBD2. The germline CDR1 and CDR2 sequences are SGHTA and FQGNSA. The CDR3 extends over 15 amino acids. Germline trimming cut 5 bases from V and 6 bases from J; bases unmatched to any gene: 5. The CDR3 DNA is TGTGCCAGCAGCCCCGCTAGCGGGAGGGGCAATGAGCAGTTCTTC. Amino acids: CASSPASGRGNEQFF.

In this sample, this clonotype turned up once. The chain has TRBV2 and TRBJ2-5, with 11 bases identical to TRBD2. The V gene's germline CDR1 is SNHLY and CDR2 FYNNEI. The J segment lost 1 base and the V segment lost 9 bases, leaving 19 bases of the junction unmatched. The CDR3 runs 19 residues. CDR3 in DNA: TGTGCCAGAGCCCCGGGACTAGCGGCAACACTTAAGCCCCAAGAGACCCAGTACTTC. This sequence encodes CARAPGLAATLKPQETQYF. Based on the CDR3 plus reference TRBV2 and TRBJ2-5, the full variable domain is EPEVTQTPSHQVTQMGQEVILRCVPISNHLYFYWYRQILGQKVEFLVSFYNNEISEKSEIFDDQFSVERPDGSNFTLKIRSTKLEDSAMYFCARAPGLAATLKPQETQYFGPGTRLLVL.

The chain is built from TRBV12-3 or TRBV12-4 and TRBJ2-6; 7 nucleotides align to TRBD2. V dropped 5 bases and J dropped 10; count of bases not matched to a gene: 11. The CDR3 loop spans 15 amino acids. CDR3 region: CASSLGVAGLNVLTF. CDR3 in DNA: TGTGCCAGCAGTCTTGGGGTAGCGGGTTTAAACGTCCTGACTTTC.

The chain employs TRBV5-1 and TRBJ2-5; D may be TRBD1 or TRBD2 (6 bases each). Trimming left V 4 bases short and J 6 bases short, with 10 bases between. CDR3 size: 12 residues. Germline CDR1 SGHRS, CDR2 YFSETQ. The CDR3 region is CASSPRGQTQYF. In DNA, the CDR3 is TGCGCCAGCAGCCCCCGGGGGCAGACCCAGTACTTC.

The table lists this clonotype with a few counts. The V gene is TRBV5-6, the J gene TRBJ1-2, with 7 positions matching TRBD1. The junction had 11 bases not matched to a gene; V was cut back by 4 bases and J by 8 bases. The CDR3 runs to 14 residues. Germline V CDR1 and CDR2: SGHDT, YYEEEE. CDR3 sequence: CASSEGTVPRGYTF. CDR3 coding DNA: TGTGCCAGCAGCGAAGGGACAGTCCCTCGGGGCTACACCTTC. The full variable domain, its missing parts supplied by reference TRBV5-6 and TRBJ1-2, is DAGVTQSPTHLIKTRGQQVTLRCSPKSGHDTVSWYQQALGQGPQFIFQYYEEEERQRGNFPDRFSGHQFPNYSSELNVNALLLGDSALYLCASSEGTVPRGYTFGSGTRLTVV.

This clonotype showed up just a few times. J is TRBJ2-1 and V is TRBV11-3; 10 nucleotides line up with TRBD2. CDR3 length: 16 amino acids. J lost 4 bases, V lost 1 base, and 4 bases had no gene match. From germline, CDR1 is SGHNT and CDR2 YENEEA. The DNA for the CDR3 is TGTGCCAGCAGCTTAGGGACTAGCGGACGGTACAATGAGCAGTTCTTC. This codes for CASSLGTSGRYNEQFF.

This chain's CDR3 is CSVEAHQGNTEAFF. CDR3 DNA sequence: TGCAGCGTTGAAGCCCATCAGGGGAACACTGAAGCTTTCTTT. The chain has TRBV29-1 and TRBJ1-1, with D maybe TRBD1 (5 bases). The length of the CDR3 is 14 residues. CDR1 SQVTM and CDR2 ANQGSEA come from the germline V gene. V gave up 1 base and J gave up 1 base, with 10 bases separating them.

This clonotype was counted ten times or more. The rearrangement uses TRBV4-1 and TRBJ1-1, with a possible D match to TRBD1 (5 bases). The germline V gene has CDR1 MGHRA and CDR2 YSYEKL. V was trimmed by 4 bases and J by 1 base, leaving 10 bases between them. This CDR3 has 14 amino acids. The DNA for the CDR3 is TGCGCCAGCAGCCCGGGACCCTGGAACACTGAAGCTTTCTTT. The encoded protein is CASSPGPWNTEAFF.

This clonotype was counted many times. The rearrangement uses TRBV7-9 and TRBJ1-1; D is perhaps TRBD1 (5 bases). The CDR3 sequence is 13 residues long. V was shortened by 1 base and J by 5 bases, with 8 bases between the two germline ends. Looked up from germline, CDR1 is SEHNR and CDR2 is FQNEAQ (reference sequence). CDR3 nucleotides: TGTGCCAGCAGCTTAGTCCGGGGGACTGAAGCTTTCTTT. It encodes CASSLVRGTEAFF. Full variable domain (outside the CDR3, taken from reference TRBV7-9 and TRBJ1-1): DTGVSQNPRHKITKRGQNVTFRCDPISEHNRLYWYRQTLGQGPEFLTYFQNEAQLEKSRLLSDRFSAERPKGSFSTLEIQRTEQGDSAMYLCASSLVRGTEAFFGQGTRLTVV.

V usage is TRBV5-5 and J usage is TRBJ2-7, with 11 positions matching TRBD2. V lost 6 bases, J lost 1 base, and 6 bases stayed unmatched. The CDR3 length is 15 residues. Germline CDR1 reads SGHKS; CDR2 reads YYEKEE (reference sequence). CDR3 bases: TGTGCCAGCACCGTTATAGCGGGAGGGTCCTACGAGCAGTACTTC. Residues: CASTVIAGGSYEQYF.

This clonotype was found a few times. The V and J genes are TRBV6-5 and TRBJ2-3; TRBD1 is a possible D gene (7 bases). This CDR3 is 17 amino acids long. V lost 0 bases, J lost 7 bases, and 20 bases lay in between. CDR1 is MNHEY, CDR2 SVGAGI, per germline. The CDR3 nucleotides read TGTGCCAGCAGTTACTCCCCCCAGGGGGGAGGCCCGCATACGCAGTATTTT. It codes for CASSYSPQGGGPHTQYF.

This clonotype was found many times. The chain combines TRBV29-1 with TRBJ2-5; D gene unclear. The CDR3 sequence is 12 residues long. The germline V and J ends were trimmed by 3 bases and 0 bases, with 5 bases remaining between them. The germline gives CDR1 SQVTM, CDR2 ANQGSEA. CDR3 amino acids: CSVDQYQETQYF. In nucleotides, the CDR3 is TGCAGCGTTGACCAGTACCAAGAGACCCAGTACTTC.

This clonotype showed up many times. CDR3 protein: CASSFFSSSGGQTQYF. For the CDR3, the DNA is TGTGCCAGCAGCTTTTTCTCCTCTAGCGGGGGTCAGACCCAGTACTTC. The genes are TRBV7-2 and TRBJ2-5; 10 bases map to TRBD2. V was pared by 3 bases and J by 6 bases, with 10 bases of the junction left unmatched. From germline, CDR1 is SGHTA and CDR2 FQGNSA. The length of the CDR3 is 16 residues. Variable domain in full (rest from reference TRBV7-2 and TRBJ2-5): GAGVSQSPSNKVTEKGKDVELRCDPISGHTALYWYRQSLGQGLEFLIYFQGNSAPDKSGLPSDRFSAERTGGSVSTLTIQRTQQEDSAVYLCASSFFSSSGGQTQYFGPGTRLLVL.

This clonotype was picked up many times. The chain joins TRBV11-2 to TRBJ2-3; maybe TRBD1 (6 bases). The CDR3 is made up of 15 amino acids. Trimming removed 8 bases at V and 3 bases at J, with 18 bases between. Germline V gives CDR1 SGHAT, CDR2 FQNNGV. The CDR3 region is CASGNRDVLTDTQYF. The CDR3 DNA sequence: TGTGCCAGCGGAAACAGGGACGTTTTGACAGATACGCAGTATTTT.

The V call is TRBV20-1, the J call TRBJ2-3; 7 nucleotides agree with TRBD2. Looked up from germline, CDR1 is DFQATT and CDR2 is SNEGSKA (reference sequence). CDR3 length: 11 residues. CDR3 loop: CRSGSTDTQYF. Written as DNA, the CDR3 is TGCCGTAGCGGGAGCACAGATACGCAGTATTTT.

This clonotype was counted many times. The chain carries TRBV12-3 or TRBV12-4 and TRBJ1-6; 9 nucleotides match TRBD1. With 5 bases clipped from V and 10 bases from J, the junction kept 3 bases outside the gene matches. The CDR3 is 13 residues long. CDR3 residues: CASSTGGRSPLHF. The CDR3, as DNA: TGTGCCAGCAGTACAGGGGGCCGGTCACCCCTCCACTTT.

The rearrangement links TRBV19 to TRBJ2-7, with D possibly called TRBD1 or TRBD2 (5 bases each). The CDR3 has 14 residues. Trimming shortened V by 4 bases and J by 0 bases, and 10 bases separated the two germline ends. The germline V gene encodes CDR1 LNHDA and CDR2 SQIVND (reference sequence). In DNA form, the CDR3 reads TGTGCCAGTAGTAACCGGGACGGCTCCTACGAGCAGTACTTC. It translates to CASSNRDGSYEQYF. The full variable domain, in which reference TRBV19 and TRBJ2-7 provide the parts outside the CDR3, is DGGITQSPKYLFRKEGQNVTLSCEQNLNHDAMYWYRQDPGQGLRLIYYSQIVNDFQKGDIAEGYSVSREKKESFPLTVTSAQKNPTAFYLCASSNRDGSYEQYFGPGTRLTVT.

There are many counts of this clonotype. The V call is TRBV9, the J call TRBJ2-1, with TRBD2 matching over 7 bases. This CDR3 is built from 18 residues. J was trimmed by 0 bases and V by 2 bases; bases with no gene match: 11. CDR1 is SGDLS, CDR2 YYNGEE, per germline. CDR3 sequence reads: CASSVPRLAVTSYNEQFF. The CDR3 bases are TGTGCCAGCAGCGTTCCCCGGCTAGCGGTTACCTCCTACAATGAGCAGTTCTTC.

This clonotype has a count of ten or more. The CDR3 coding sequence is TGTGCCATCAGGGGGATCGGACAGGGGTACTATGGCTACACCTTC. Translating it yields CAIRGIGQGYYGYTF. The chain combines TRBV10-3 with TRBJ1-2; TRBD1 matches 9 bases. Germline V gene data show CDR1 as ENHRY and CDR2 as SYGVKD. V shed 6 bases, J shed 3 bases, and the junction held 8 bases outside the gene matches. The CDR3 is 15 amino acids.

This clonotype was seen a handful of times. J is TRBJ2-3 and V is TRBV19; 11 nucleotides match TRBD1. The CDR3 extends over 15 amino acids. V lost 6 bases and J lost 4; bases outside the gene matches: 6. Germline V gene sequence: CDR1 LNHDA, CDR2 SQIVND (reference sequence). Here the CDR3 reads CASRPGTGGSDTQYF. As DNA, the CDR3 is TGTGCCAGTAGACCCGGGACAGGGGGTTCAGATACGCAGTATTTT.

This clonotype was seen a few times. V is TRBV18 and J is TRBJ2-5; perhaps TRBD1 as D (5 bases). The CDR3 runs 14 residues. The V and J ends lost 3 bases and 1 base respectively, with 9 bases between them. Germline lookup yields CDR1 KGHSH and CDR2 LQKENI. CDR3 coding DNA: TGTGCCAGCTCACCGCGACAGTTCCAAGAGACCCAGTACTTC. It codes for CASSPRQFQETQYF.

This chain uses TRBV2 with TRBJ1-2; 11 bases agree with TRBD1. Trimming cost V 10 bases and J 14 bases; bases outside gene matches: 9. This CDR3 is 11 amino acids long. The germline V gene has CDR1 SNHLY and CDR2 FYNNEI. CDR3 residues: CATSLGQGATF. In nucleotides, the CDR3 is TGTGCCACCTCTCTCGGACAGGGGGCGACCTTC.

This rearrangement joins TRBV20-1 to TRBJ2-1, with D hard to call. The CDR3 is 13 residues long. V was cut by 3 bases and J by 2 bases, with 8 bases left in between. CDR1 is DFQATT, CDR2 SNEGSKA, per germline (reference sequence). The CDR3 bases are TGCAGTGCTAGTCGAGTGACCTACAATGAGCAGTTCTTC. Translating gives CSASRVTYNEQFF.

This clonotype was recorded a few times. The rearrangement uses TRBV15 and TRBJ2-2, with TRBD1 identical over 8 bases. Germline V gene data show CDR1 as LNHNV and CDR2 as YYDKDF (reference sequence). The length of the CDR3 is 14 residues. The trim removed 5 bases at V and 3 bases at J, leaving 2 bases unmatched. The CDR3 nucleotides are TGTGCCACCAGCGGGGGACAGGACACCGGGGAGCTGTTTTTT. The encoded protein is CATSGGQDTGELFF. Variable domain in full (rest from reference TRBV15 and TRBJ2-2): DAMVIQNPRYQVTQFGKPVTLSCSQTLNHNVMYWYQQKSSQAPKLLFHYYDKDFNNEADTPDNFQSRRPNTSFCFLDIRSPGLGDTAMYLCATSGGQDTGELFFGEGSRLTVL.

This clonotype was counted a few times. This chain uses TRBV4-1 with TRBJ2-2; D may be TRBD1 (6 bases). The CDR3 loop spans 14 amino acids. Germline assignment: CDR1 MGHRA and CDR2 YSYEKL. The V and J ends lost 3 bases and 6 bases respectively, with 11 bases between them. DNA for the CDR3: TGCGCCAGCAGCCACAGGGGTTACGCCGGGGAGCTGTTTTTT. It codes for CASSHRGYAGELFF.

The CDR3 region has the DNA TGCGCCAGCAGCCAAGTAACAGGGGGGAACACTGAAGCTTTCTTT. Translation: CASSQVTGGNTEAFF. The rearrangement links TRBV4-1 to TRBJ1-1; TRBD1 agrees at 8 bases. The trim removed 1 base at V and 1 base at J, leaving 2 bases unmatched. This CDR3 is built from 15 residues. CDR1 and CDR2 from the germline V gene are MGHRA and YSYEKL.